These 14 T cell receptor beta chains were all obtained from the same sample, sequenced in a study of T cells in tuberculosis. Only in-frame clones appear in the TCRdb table, and some are missing; sequencing was by immunoSEQ multiplex PCR. In the table there are roughly 92,000 clones, approximately 91% of which are singletons. Cells were sorted from thawed PBMC rested overnight and stained with GMM-loaded CD1B tetramer, viability dye and anti-CD3. The CD1B tetramers carried C32 glucose monomycolate purified from Rhodococcus equi. Sequenced material: CD1b-GMM tetramer-negative cells sorted from PBMCs. These receptors all come from an adult woman with latent tuberculosis.

This chain uses TRBV7-2 with TRBJ1-5; weak D call: TRBD1 (5 bases). This CDR3 contains 14 residues. The V and J ends lost 3 bases and 9 bases respectively, with 15 bases between them. CDR1 is SGHTA, CDR2 FQGNSA, per germline. The CDR3 reads CASSLALGPTPQHF. The CDR3 DNA reads TGTGCCAGCAGCTTGGCGCTGGGGCCCACGCCCCAGCATTTT. Supplemented by reference TRBV7-2 and TRBJ1-5, the full variable domain reads GAGVSQSPSNKVTEKGKDVELRCDPISGHTALYWYRQSLGQGLEFLIYFQGNSAPDKSGLPSDRFSAERTGGSVSTLTIQRTQQEDSAVYLCASSLALGPTPQHFGDGTRLSIL.

This clone was observed a single time. This sequence joins TRBV6-6 and TRBJ1-2; possibly TRBD1 for D (6 bases). Deletions cut 5 bases from V and 6 bases from J, with 10 bases between. This CDR3 contains 12 residues. CDR1 and CDR2 (germline): MNHNY, SVGAGI (reference sequence). CDR3 region: CASSTGLDGYTF. DNA for the CDR3: TGTGCCAGCAGTACAGGGCTGGATGGCTACACCTTC.

The CDR3 spells CASSERGWNTEAFF. DNA of the CDR3: TGTGCCAGCAGTGAAAGAGGGTGGAACACTGAAGCTTTCTTT. The chain couples TRBV2 to TRBJ1-1, with unresolved D. V was pared by 2 bases and J by 1 base, with 8 bases between. This CDR3 has 14 amino acids. CDR1 and CDR2 from the germline V gene are SNHLY and FYNNEI.

V gene TRBV29-1 combines with J gene TRBJ2-2; maybe TRBD2 (5 bases). This CDR3 is built from 11 residues. V was shortened by 3 bases and J by 6 bases, with 5 bases between the two germline ends. Per germline, CDR1 SQVTM and CDR2 ANQGSEA. CDR3 residues: CSVDGAGELFF. CDR3 nucleotide sequence: TGCAGCGTTGACGGGGCCGGGGAGCTGTTTTTT.

The rearrangement uses TRBV5-1 and TRBJ1-2; 7 bases match TRBD1. The CDR3 runs to 15 residues. The germline V gene encodes CDR1 SGHRS and CDR2 YFSETQ. Trimming at V came to 0 bases and at J to 4 bases, leaving 6 bases not matched to a gene. CDR3 sequence (DNA): TGCGCCAGCAGCTTGGCAGGGACAGCATCCTATGGCTACACCTTC. Its translation is CASSLAGTASYGYTF.

This chain uses TRBV5-1 with TRBJ2-4, with D possibly being TRBD1 (5 bases). This CDR3 is built from 14 residues. V shed 0 bases and J shed 2 bases, with 6 bases lying between them. Germline CDR1 and CDR2: SGHRS and YFSETQ. The chain's CDR3 is CASSLEGTKNIQYF. The CDR3 DNA is TGCGCCAGCAGCTTGGAGGGGACCAAAAACATTCAGTACTTC. The full variable domain, its missing parts supplied by reference TRBV5-1 and TRBJ2-4, is KAGVTQTPRYLIKTRGQQVTLSCSPISGHRSVSWYQQTPGQGLQFLFEYFSETQRNKGNFPGRFSGRQFSNSRSEMNVSTLELGDSALYLCASSLEGTKNIQYFGAGTRLSVL.

The V and J genes are TRBV30 and TRBJ1-3; D is undetermined. V gave up 3 bases and J gave up 1 base, with 4 bases separating them. Germline CDR1 GTSNPN, CDR2 SVGIG (reference sequence). The CDR3 sequence is 12 residues long. The DNA for the CDR3 is TGTGCCTGGAGGTTATCTGGAAACACCATATATTTT. This translates into CAWRLSGNTIYF.

V gene TRBV6-6 combines with J gene TRBJ1-5; maybe TRBD1 (5 bases). Germline CDR1 MNHNY, CDR2 SVGAGI (reference sequence). V lost 6 bases and J 2 bases, leaving 14 bases between the germline ends. The CDR3 runs to 15 residues. The CDR3 nucleotides read TGTGCCAGCAGGCGGACACCGGCGGGCAATCAGCCCCAGCATTTT. Translation: CASRRTPAGNQPQHF.

The CDR3 bases are TGTGCCAGCAGCTTAGCGGGCAGGGAGGGCACTGAAGCTTTCTTT. This sequence encodes CASSLAGREGTEAFF. This chain links TRBV7-2 with TRBJ1-1, with a weak D call TRBD1 (5 bases). Trimming stripped 0 bases from V and 4 bases from J, with 12 bases between. Germline lookup yields CDR1 SGHTA and CDR2 FQGNSA. The CDR3 length is 15 residues.

The V gene is TRBV7-2, the J gene TRBJ2-3; 7 positions match TRBD2. The CDR3 is 16 amino acids. V shed 0 bases, J shed 1 base, and the junction held 4 bases outside the gene matches. The germline V gene encodes CDR1 SGHTA and CDR2 FQGNSA. CDR3 DNA: TGTGCCAGCAGCTTAGCGAGTGGGGGGGGCACAGATACGCAGTATTTT. Its protein is CASSLASGGGTDTQYF.

This rearrangement joins TRBV6-6 to TRBJ2-1; 10 nucleotides match TRBD2. The CDR3 is 14 amino acids. Germline V lookup: CDR1 MNHNY, CDR2 SVGAGI (reference sequence). Unmatched junction bases numbered 2, after V lost 4 bases and J lost 5 bases. CDR3 region: CASSLAGGNNEQFF. The CDR3 nucleotides are TGTGCCAGCAGTTTAGCGGGGGGAAACAATGAGCAGTTCTTC.

About this clone itself: A read error may account for a junction end that differs from germline. The chain is built from TRBV7-7 and TRBJ2-1; 7 bases fit TRBD1. The CDR3 is made up of 16 amino acids. The germline V gene has CDR1 SSHAT and CDR2 FNYEAQ (reference sequence). The chain's CDR3 is CASSPLGQGVGGEQFF. The CDR3 nucleotides are TGTGCTAGCAGTCCCTTGGGGCAGGGGGTGGGTGGTGAGCAGTTCTTC.

This chain links TRBV27 with TRBJ2-3, with TRBD2 matching 10 bases. With V trimmed by 8 bases and J by 6 bases, 11 bases remained unmatched. The CDR3 spans 15 residues. Germline CDR1 is MNHEY and CDR2 is SMNVEV (reference sequence). CDR3 nucleotides: TGTGCCAGCGGCGGGACTAGCGTTGGAGCGGATACGCAGTATTTT. Translation gives CASGGTSVGADTQYF.

The V call is TRBV10-3, the J call TRBJ2-1; 11 bases align to TRBD2. V was clipped by 8 bases and J by 0 bases; unmatched bases: 15. The CDR3 totals 19 residues. Germline CDR1 ENHRY, CDR2 SYGVKD. This chain's CDR3 is CAIGGRTSGGQSSYNEQFF. CDR3 DNA: TGTGCCATCGGCGGGAGAACTAGCGGGGGCCAAAGCTCCTACAATGAGCAGTTCTTC.